This T cell receptor (beta chain) originates from a study of shared clonotypes between healthy human individuals. Study results and limitations: The sharing of about 5% of naive CD4 clonotypes was seen across a handful of donors. Investigators expected sequencing depth to affect clonotype sharing among donors.

Turning to this clone: Its antigen is currently unknown.

Libraries were prepared by immunoSEQ multiplex PCR; TCRdb keeps only in-frame clonotypes and omits some of them. The table shows around 700,000 clones, with less than 80% occurring only once. The germline V gene has CDR1 MDHEN and CDR2 SYDVKM. The length of the CDR3 is 19 residues. V was shortened by 5 bases and J by 5 bases, with 28 bases between the two germline ends. The origin of this receptor is a woman aged 25 to 45 in good health. Input material: memory CD4+ T cells sorted from blood. Indicated subset: CD45RA-negative fraction. This chain joins TRBV28 and TRBJ2-1, with D unclear. CDR3 DNA sequence: TGTGCCAGCAGTGCCTTTGCCCTCCGTGACCGCCGAAGAAACAATGAGCAGTTCTTC. It translates to CASSAFALRDRRRNNEQFF.